This T cell receptor beta chain was profiled in a study of blood T cell repertoires in COVID-19. Turning to the study itself: Acute-phase and convalescent COVID-19 samples originated in the United States, Italy and Spain. Sources were T cells, B-cell-depleted T cells, or PBMCs; the material itself was cDNA or gDNA.

In this sample, this clone turned up once. This CDR3 comprises 13 residues. The ends lost 6 bases at V and 10 bases at J; junction bases unmatched: 6. Original processing methods: Nucleated cell number was recorded as an estimate derived from reference gene primer amplification. The repertoire was sequenced with immunoSEQ multiplex PCR; TCRdb's copy has only in-frame clones and lacks some. The DNA was the basis for D and trimming; V, J and clone size are from that table. The sample records some 95,000 clones, 91% being singletons. The chain links TRBV12-3 or TRBV12-4 to TRBJ1-6, with 7 bases fitting TRBD1. Sequencing was performed on peripheral blood. This receptor was obtained from a human donor with active COVID-19. The donor label of this sample is uncertain. The DNA for the CDR3 is TGTGCCAGCAGGAGGGACAGTTTGTCACCCCTCCACTTT. This codes for CASRRDSLSPLHF.